Reported below is one T cell receptor (beta chain). Its antigen remains unidentified. Sequencing followed a ViraFEST assay step that expanded antigen-specific CD4+ T cells with viral peptide pools. Once cultured for approximately eleven days, the cells underwent separation to obtain CD4+ T cells. Each person got two doses of an mRNA SARS-CoV-2 vaccine, BNT162b2 or mRNA-1273. The vaccine recipients had no prior SARS-CoV-2 infection, with negative nucleocapsid antibodies. At days 3 and 7, half of the medium was exchanged for IL-2 medium. Deletions cut 1 base from V and 0 bases from J, with 4 bases between. Germline V CDR1 and CDR2: SEHNR, FQNEAQ (reference sequence). The CDR3 runs to 14 residues. Sequencing was performed with immunoSEQ multiplex PCR; in TCRdb, only in-frame clones are kept and a portion is missing. The sample records 35,000 to 45,000 clones, approximately 82% being singletons. The record originates from a study of vaccination effects on CD4 cells after COVID-19. Turning to the study itself: A median of 72 days separated the second dose and sampling.

Regarding the study as a whole: Both infection-induced and vaccine-induced clones contracted markedly at late post-vaccination timepoints.

The sequence derives from a human donor who received a COVID-19 vaccine. Some clones in this sample may be carry-over from other donors' samples. The sequenced sample was CD4+ T cells from PBMCs cultured with HCoV-NL63 spike peptides, obtained after COVID-19 vaccination. The chain recombines TRBV7-9 with TRBJ2-1; no clear D. CDR3 sequence: CASSLGNSYNEQFF. Written as DNA, the CDR3 is TGTGCCAGCAGCTTAGGGAACTCCTACAATGAGCAGTTCTTC.